Here is one T cell receptor (beta chain) with its context. The data were taken from a study of shared T cell receptors in the human thymus. V was shortened by 7 bases and J by 11 bases, with 11 bases between the two germline ends. Germline-derived CDR1 and CDR2 are DFQATT and SNEGSKA (reference sequence). The CDR3 runs 9 residues. The assay was immunoSEQ multiplex PCR, and TCRdb's table has in-frame clones only and misses some. There are some 660,000 clones in the sample; 87% occur only once, and more than 0.009% lies in the top ten. These data also featured in a second study, about human thymus T cells.

The chain carries TRBV20-1 and TRBJ1-1, with D unresolved. Sequenced input: thymocytes. This receptor was obtained from a boy younger than two with a congenital heart defect. The CDR3 loop is CSVSVEAFF. CDR3 sequence (DNA): TGCAGTGTCTCGGTTGAGGCTTTCTTT.